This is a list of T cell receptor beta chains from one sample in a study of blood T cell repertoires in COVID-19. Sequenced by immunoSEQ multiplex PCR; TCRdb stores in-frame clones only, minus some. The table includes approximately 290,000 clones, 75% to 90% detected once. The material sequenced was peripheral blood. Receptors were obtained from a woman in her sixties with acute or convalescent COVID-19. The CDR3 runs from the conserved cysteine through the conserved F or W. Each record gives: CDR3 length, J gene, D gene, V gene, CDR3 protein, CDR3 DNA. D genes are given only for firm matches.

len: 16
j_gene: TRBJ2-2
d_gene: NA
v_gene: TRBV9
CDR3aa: CASSVRLATNTGELFF
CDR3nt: TGTGCCAGCAGCGTAAGGCTAGCGACGAACACCGGGGAGCTGTTTTTT

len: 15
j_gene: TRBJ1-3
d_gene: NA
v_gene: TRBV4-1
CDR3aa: CASSGPTSSGNTIYF
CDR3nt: TGCGCCAGCAGCGGGCCAACCTCCTCTGGAAACACCATATATTTT

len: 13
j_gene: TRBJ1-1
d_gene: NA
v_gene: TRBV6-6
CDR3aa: CASTHSGVAEAFF
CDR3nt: TGTGCCAGCACCCATTCAGGGGTCGCTGAAGCTTTCTTT

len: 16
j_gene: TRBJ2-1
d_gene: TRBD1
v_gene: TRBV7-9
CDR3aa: CASRRPAGTAYNEQFF
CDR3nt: TGTGCCAGCAGGCGCCCTGCCGGGACAGCTTACAATGAGCAGTTCTTC

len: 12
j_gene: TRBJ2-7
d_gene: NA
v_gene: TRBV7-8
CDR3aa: CASSLHGYEQYF
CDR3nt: TGTGCCAGCAGCCTCCACGGCTACGAGCAGTACTTC

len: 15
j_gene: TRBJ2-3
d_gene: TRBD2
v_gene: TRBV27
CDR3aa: CASSRAGGQTDTQYF
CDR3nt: TGTGCCAGCAGCCGCGCGGGGGGGCAAACAGATACGCAGTATTTT

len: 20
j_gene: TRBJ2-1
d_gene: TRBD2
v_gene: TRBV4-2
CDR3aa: CASSQGETSGRTIMGNEQFF
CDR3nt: TGTGCCAGCAGCCAAGGGGAGACTAGCGGGAGGACAATCATGGGAAATGAGCAGTTCTTC

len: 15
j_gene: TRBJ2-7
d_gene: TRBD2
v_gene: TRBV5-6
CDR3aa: CASSLGASGSGEQYF
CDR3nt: TGTGCCAGCAGCTTGGGCGCTAGCGGGAGTGGAGAGCAGTACTTC

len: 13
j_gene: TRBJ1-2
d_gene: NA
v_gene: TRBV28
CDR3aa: CASSINPGYGYTF
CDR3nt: TGTGCCAGCAGTATCAACCCAGGGTATGGCTACACCTTC

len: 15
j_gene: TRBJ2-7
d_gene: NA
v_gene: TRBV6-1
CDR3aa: CASSEASGASYEQYF
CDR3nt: TGTGCCAGCAGTGAAGCGTCAGGGGCGTCCTACGAGCAGTACTTC

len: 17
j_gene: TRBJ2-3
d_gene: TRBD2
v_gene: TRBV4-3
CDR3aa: CASSQGASGGLTDTQYF
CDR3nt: TGCGCCAGCAGCCAGGGAGCTAGCGGGGGGTTGACAGATACGCAGTATTTT

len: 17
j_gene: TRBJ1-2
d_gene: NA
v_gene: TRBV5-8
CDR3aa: CASSLAISTEVFYGYTF
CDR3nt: TGTGCCAGCAGCTTGGCTATTTCGACCGAGGTGTTCTATGGCTACACCTTC

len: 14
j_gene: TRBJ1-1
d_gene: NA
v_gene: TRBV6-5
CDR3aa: CASSYVPGNTEAFF
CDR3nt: TGTGCCAGCAGTTACGTACCGGGGAACACTGAAGCTTTCTTT

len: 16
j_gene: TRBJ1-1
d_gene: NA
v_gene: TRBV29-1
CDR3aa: CSVGTRNHPENTEAFF
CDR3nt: TGCAGCGTTGGGACACGGAATCACCCTGAGAACACTGAAGCTTTCTTT

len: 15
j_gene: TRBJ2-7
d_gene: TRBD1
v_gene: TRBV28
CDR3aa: CASSFRDRLVDEQYF
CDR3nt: TGTGCCAGCAGTTTCCGGGACAGGCTTGTCGACGAGCAGTACTTC

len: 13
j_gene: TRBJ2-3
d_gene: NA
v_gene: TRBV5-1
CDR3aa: CASSLYRADTQYF
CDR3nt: TGCGCCAGCAGCTTGTACCGGGCAGATACGCAGTATTTT

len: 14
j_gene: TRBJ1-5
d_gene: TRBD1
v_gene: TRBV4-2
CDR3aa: CASSQAGGYQPQHF
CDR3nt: TGTGCCAGCAGCCAAGCAGGGGGCTATCAGCCCCAGCATTTT